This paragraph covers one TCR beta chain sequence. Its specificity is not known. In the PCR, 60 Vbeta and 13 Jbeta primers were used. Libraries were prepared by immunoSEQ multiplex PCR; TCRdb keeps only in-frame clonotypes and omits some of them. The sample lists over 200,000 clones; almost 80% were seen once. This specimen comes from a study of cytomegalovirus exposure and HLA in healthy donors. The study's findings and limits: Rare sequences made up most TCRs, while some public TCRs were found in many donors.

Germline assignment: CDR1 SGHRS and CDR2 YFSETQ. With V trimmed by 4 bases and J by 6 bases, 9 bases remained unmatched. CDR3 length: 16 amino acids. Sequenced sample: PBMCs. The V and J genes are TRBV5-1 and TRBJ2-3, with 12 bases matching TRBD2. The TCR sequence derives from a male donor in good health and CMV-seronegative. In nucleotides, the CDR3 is TGCGCCAGCAGCATCGGACTAGCGGGGCCCATGGATACGCAGTATTTT. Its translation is CASSIGLAGPMDTQYF.